This TCR beta chain was recorded in a study of early T cells in non-severe SARS-CoV-2 infection. Germline assignment: CDR1 SEHNR and CDR2 FQNEAQ (reference sequence). With V trimmed by 6 bases and J by 10 bases, 22 bases remained unmatched. This CDR3 is 18 amino acids long. Unique molecular identifier tags were affixed to discrete cDNA molecules. TCRdb processed the 5' RACE reads anew with MiXCR; each CDR3 protein has one entry. The repertoire includes more than 95,000 distinct CDR3 sequences, more than 12% of them detected once, and around a fifth sits in the top ten. In its sample, this clonotype was seen a few times.

Sequencing was done on a sample of whole blood. The rearrangement links TRBV7-9 to TRBJ2-1; 9 nucleotides line up with TRBD2. This TCR came from an adult who was a healthcare worker with PCR-confirmed SARS-CoV-2 infection or an uninfected control (not recorded which). The CDR3 spells CASSPWIAGAHLGGEQFF. CDR3 coding DNA: TGTGCCAGCAGTCCCTGGATAGCGGGGGCCCATCTTGGCGGGGAGCAGTTCTTC.